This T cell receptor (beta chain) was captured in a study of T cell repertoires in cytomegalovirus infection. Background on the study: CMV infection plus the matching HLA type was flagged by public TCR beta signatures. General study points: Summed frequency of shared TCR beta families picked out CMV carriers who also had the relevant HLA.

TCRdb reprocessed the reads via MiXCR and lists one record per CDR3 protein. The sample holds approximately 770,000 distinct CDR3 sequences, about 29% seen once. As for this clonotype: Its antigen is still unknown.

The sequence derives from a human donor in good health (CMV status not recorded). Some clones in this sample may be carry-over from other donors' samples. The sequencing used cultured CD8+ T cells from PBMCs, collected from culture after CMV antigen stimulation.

DNA for the CDR3: TGTGCCAGCAGCCTCTCCCCTGGGGTGGCGGACTACGAGCAGTACGTC. Its protein product is CASSLSPGVADYEQYV. The V gene is TRBV11-2, the J gene TRBJ2-7; D call uncertain. Germline CDR1 and CDR2: SGHAT and FQNNGV. CDR3 length: 16 residues. V lost 5 bases to trimming and J lost 3 bases, with 20 bases between them.